A few counts support the clone carrying this T cell receptor (beta chain). Profiling relied on immunoSEQ multiplex PCR, and the TCRdb table lists in-frame clones only, not all of them. The table has about 680,000 clones, roughly 78% seen once. All donors were healthy HIV-negative adults lacking recent acute infections or vaccinations. The data stem from a study of shared clonotypes between healthy human individuals. The CDR3 has 13 amino acids. V lost 5 bases and J 4 bases, leaving 10 bases between the germline ends. Germline CDR1 reads MGHDK; CDR2 reads SYGVNS. The specimen was memory CD4+ T cells sorted from blood. Subset noted: CD45RA-negative fraction. This chain connects TRBV25-1 to TRBJ2-3; D gene unclear. The TCR was taken from a woman under 40 in good health. The CDR3 spells CASSWSSADTQYF. The CDR3 region has the DNA TGTGCCAGCAGTTGGTCCTCCGCAGATACGCAGTATTTT. The full variable domain, completed using reference TRBV25-1 and TRBJ2-3, is EADIYQTPRYLVIGTGKKITLECSQTMGHDKMYWYQQDPGMELHLIHYSYGVNSTEKGDLSSESTVSRIRTEHFPLTLESARPSHTSQYLCASSWSSADTQYFGPGTRLTVL.